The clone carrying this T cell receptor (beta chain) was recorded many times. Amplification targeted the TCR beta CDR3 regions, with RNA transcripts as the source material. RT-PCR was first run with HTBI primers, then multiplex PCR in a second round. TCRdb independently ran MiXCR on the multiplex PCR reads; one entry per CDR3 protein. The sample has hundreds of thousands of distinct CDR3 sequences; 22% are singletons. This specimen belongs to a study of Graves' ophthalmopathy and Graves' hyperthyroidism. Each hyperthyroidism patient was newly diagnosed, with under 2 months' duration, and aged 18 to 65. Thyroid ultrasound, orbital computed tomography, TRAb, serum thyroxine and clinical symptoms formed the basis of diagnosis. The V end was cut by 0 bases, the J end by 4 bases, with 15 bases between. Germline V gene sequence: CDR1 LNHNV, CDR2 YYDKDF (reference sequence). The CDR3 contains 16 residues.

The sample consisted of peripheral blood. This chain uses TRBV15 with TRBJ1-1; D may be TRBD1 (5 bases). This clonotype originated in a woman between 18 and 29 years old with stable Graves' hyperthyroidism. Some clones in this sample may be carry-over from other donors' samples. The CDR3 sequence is CATSRETFSGLTEAFF. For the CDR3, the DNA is TGTGCCACCAGCAGAGAGACATTTTCGGGGCTCACTGAAGCTTTCTTT.